The clone carrying this T cell receptor beta chain has a handful of counts. The antigen is not known. Conversion of TCR transcripts into cDNA relied on 5'RACE template switching, which added a universal primer site and UMIs. TCRdb processed the 5' RACE reads anew with MiXCR; each CDR3 protein has one entry. The data contain about 340,000 distinct CDR3 sequences, 9.5% to 15% of them singletons. V shed 3 bases, J shed 7 bases, and the junction held 9 bases outside the gene matches. From germline, CDR1 is SGHTA and CDR2 FQGNSA. This CDR3 has 16 amino acids. The data were obtained in a study of T cells after yellow fever vaccination. Findings of the study overall: FACS-sorted repertoires could harbor abundant contaminating bulk-population clonotypes. Detected again after the booster were most primary-vaccination clones, at 95% to 98% CD4 and nearly 90% CD8.

This specimen was CD4+ T cells sorted from PBMCs, taken 15 days after the yellow fever booster vaccination. The clonotype was recovered from a man aged 18 to 30 who received the YFV17D yellow fever vaccine. This chain connects TRBV7-2 to TRBJ2-3; 11 bases are shared with TRBD2. The CDR3 is CASSFFSVAGGNTQYF. The CDR3 region has the DNA TGTGCCAGCAGCTTTTTCTCTGTAGCGGGGGGGAATACGCAGTATTTT.